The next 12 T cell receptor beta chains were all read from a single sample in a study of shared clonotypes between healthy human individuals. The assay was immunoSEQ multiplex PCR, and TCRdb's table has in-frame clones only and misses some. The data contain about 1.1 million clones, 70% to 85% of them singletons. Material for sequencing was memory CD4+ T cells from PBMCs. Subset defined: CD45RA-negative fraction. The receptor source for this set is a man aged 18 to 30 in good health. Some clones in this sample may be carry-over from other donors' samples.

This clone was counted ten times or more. The CDR3 sequence: CASSSRGEANVLTF. Here the CDR3 DNA reads TGTGCCAGCAGCTCCCGGGGAGAAGCCAACGTCCTGACTTTC. This chain connects TRBV7-3 to TRBJ2-6; TRBD2 might be the D (5 bases). Per germline, CDR1 SGHTA and CDR2 FQGTGA. V gave up 4 bases and J gave up 7 bases, with 11 bases separating them. The length of the CDR3 is 14 residues.

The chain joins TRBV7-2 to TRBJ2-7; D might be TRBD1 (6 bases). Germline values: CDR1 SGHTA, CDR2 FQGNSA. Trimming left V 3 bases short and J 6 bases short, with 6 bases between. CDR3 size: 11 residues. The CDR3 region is CASSFRGEQYF. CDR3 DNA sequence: TGTGCCAGCAGCTTCAGGGGCGAGCAGTACTTC.

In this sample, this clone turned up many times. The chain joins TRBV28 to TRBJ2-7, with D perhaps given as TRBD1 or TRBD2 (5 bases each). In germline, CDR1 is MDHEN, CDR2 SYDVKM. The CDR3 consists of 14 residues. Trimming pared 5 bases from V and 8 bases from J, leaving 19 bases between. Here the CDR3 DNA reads TGTGCCAGCAGTCCCCGGGCAGGGAGCGGAAAGCAGTACTTC. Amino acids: CASSPRAGSGKQYF.

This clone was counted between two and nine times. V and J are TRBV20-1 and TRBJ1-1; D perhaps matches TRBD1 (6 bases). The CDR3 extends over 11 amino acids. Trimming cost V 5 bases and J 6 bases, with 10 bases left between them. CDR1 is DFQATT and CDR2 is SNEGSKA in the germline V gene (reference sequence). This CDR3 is CSAGQFSEAFF. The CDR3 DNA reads TGCAGTGCTGGACAGTTTTCTGAAGCTTTCTTT.

CDR3 nucleotides: TGTGCCATCAGTGACGCCCAGAATCAGCCCCAGCATTTT. Translated, it gives CAISDAQNQPQHF. V usage is TRBV10-3 and J usage is TRBJ1-5; D not resolved. The CDR3 has 13 residues. V lost 3 bases and J lost 4, with 7 bases in between. The germline gives CDR1 ENHRY, CDR2 SYGVKD.

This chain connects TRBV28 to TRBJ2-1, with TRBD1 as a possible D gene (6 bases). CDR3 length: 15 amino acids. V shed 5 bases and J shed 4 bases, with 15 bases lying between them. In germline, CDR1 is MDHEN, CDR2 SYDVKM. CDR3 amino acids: CASSPPRGNYNEQFF. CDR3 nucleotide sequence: TGTGCCAGCAGTCCACCCAGGGGCAATTACAATGAGCAGTTCTTC.

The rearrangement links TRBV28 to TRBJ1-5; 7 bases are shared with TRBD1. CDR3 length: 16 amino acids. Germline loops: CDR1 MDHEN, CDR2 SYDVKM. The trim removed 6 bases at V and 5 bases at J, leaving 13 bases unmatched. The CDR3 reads CASSTSSTGVDQPQHF. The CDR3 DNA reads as TGTGCCAGCAGCACCAGCTCTACAGGGGTGGATCAGCCCCAGCATTTT. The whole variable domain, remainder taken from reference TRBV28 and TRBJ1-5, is DVKVTQSSRYLVKRTGEKVFLECVQDMDHENMFWYRQDPGLGLRLIYFSYDVKMKEKGDIPEGYSVSREKKERFSLILESASTNQTSMYLCASSTSSTGVDQPQHFGDGTRLSIL.

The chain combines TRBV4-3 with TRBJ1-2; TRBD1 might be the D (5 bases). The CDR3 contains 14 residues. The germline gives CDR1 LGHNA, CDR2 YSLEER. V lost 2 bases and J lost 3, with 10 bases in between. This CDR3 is CASSQRGTDYGYTF. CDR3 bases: TGCGCCAGCAGCCAAAGAGGGACCGACTATGGCTACACCTTC.

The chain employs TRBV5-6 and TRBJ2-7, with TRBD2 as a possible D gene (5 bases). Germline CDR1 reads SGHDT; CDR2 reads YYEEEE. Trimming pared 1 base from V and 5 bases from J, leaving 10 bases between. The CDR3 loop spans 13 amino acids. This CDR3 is CASSLYEGHEQYF. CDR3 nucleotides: TGTGCCAGCAGCTTGTATGAGGGTCACGAGCAGTACTTC.

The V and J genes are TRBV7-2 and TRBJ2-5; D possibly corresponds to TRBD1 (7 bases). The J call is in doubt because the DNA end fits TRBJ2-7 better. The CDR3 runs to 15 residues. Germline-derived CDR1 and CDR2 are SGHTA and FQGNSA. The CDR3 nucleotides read TGTGCCAGCAGCTTAGGCGGGGACAGAGCCTACGAGCAGTACTTC. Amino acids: CASSLGGDRAYEQYF.

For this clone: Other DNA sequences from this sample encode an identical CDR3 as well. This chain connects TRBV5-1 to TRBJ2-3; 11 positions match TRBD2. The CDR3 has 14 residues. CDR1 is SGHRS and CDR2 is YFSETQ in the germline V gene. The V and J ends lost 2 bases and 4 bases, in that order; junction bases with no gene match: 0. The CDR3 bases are TGCGCCAGCAGCTTACTAGCGGGAGCAGATACGCAGTATTTT. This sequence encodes CASSLLAGADTQYF.

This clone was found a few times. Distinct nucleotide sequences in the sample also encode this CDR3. This chain's CDR3 is CASSSGGSNQPQHF. The CDR3, as DNA: TGTGCCAGCAGTTCCGGAGGAAGCAATCAGCCCCAGCATTTT. V is TRBV28 and J is TRBJ1-5, with D uncertain. Per the germline V gene, CDR1 is MDHEN and CDR2 is SYDVKM. This CDR3 comprises 14 residues. V lost 4 bases and J 1 base, leaving 8 bases between the germline ends.